This entry lists 17 T cell receptor beta chains sequenced from one sample in a study of regulatory T cells in long-lasting Graves disease. Relying on iRepertoire HTBI primers and Arm-PCR of CDR3 regions, the team built TCR beta libraries. TCRdb re-derived calls from the multiplex PCR reads in MiXCR, one entry per CDR3 protein. Of approximately 360,000 distinct CDR3 sequences listed, 12% are singletons. Time point specified: newly diagnosed GD, antithyroid drugs for less than 3 months. PBMCs provided the RNA from which the TCR library was made. This same sample was also part of a study on T cells in Graves' hyperthyroidism and ophthalmopathy.

The sequences come from peripheral blood mononuclear cells (PBMCs), collected at new diagnosis, from a patient treated with antithyroid drugs. These receptors were collected from a woman in her late teens or twenties with Graves disease.

This clonotype occurred many times. The genes are TRBV7-3 and TRBJ2-2; 8 positions match TRBD1. Trimming at V came to 5 bases and at J to 3 bases, leaving 5 bases not matched to a gene. The CDR3 is made up of 15 amino acids. Germline-derived CDR1 and CDR2 are SGHTA and FQGTGA. The CDR3 DNA is TGTGCCAGCAGCCCCTGGACAGGGTACACCGGGGAGCTGTTTTTT. It codes for CASSPWTGYTGELFF.

This clonotype was detected many times. Here the CDR3 DNA reads TGTGCCAGCGAGGACCGGGTCCACGAGCAGTACTTC. Its protein is CASEDRVHEQYF. The chain uses TRBV28 and TRBJ2-7; D call uncertain. Germline CDR1 reads MDHEN; CDR2 reads SYDVKM. This CDR3 is 12 amino acids long. Trimming took 8 bases from V and 5 from J, leaving 13 bases between them.

To note about this clonotype: A much larger clone lies a single base off, so this may be a read error. The rearrangement uses TRBV28 and TRBJ1-1, with D uncertain. V lost 0 bases to trimming and J lost 2 bases, with 10 bases between them. The CDR3 contains 15 residues. Germline loops: CDR1 MDHEN, CDR2 SYDVKM. The DNA for the CDR3 is TGTGCCAGCAGTTTATGGGAGCCCCTTAACACTGAAGCTTTCTTT. Translated: CASSLWEPLNTEAFF.

This clonotype was detected many times. The V and J genes are TRBV20-1 and TRBJ2-5; perhaps TRBD2 as D (6 bases). With 1 base removed from V and 5 bases from J, the gap between germline ends came to 20 bases. Germline V CDR1 and CDR2: DFQATT, SNEGSKA (reference sequence). The CDR3 runs to 16 residues. Here the CDR3 DNA reads TGCAGTGCTAGAGTCCGCGCTAGCGCTAAAAGGGAGACCCAGTACTTC. As protein: CSARVRASAKRETQYF.

This clonotype was seen repeatedly, ten times or more. The chain couples TRBV7-2 to TRBJ1-5; 9 nucleotides agree with TRBD1. The CDR3 length is 15 residues. The J segment lost 4 bases and the V segment lost 4 bases, leaving 5 bases of the junction unmatched. Looked up from germline, CDR1 is SGHTA and CDR2 is FQGNSA. The CDR3 bases are TGTGCCAGCAGCTCATCCGGGACAGGGAATCAGCCCCAGCATTTT. Translating it yields CASSSSGTGNQPQHF.

This clonotype has ten or more counts. This chain uses TRBV14 with TRBJ1-1; D is uncertain. The CDR3 is 13 residues long. V shed 2 bases and J shed 3 bases, with 7 bases lying between them. The V gene's germline CDR1 is SGHDN and CDR2 FVKESK. CDR3: CASSQTKDTEAFF. For the CDR3, the DNA is TGTGCCAGCAGCCAAACAAAGGACACTGAAGCTTTCTTT.

In this sample, this clonotype turned up many times. The chain links TRBV6-9 to TRBJ2-7, with 8 bases aligning to TRBD1. This CDR3 has 16 residues. The germline V gene encodes CDR1 MNHGY and CDR2 SVAAGI. The trim removed 3 bases at V and 3 bases at J, leaving 10 bases unmatched. The CDR3 loop reads CASSYGAGGAFYEQYF. CDR3 sequence (DNA): TGTGCCAGCAGTTACGGGGCAGGGGGCGCGTTCTACGAGCAGTACTTC.

The gene calls are TRBV7-2 and TRBJ1-2, with a tentative D call TRBD1 (6 bases). Germline CDR1 and CDR2: SGHTA and FQGNSA. V was pared by 3 bases and J by 3 bases, with 20 bases between. The CDR3 contains 17 residues. Here the CDR3 reads CASSFLGGGAIDYGYTF. DNA of the CDR3: TGTGCCAGCAGCTTCCTAGGGGGGGGGGCGATTGACTATGGCTACACCTTC. Full variable domain (missing parts from reference TRBV7-2 and TRBJ1-2): GAGVSQSPSNKVTEKGKDVELRCDPISGHTALYWYRQSLGQGLEFLIYFQGNSAPDKSGLPSDRFSAERTGGSVSTLTIQRTQQEDSAVYLCASSFLGGGAIDYGYTFGSGTRLTVV.

This rearrangement joins TRBV7-2 to TRBJ1-6; tentative D call: TRBD1 (5 bases). The CDR3 has 17 amino acids. CDR1 and CDR2 from the germline V gene are SGHTA and FQGNSA. V lost 1 base and J 9 bases, leaving 19 bases between the germline ends. CDR3 loop: CASSLESTGPTLSPLHF. Here the CDR3 DNA reads TGTGCCAGCAGCTTAGAGTCGACGGGGCCTACACTTTCACCCCTCCACTTT.

This clonotype was found a few times. The J gene is TRBJ1-5, the V gene TRBV7-2; 7 bases match TRBD1. Germline CDR1 SGHTA, CDR2 FQGNSA. The length of the CDR3 is 16 residues. V shed 2 bases and J 1 base; nucleotides not matched to a gene: 5. The CDR3 is CASSLWTGGSNQPQHF. The CDR3 DNA reads as TGTGCCAGCAGCTTATGGACAGGAGGGAGCAATCAGCCCCAGCATTTT.

This clonotype was observed at least ten times. The rearrangement joins TRBV12-3 or TRBV12-4 to TRBJ2-7; the D gene could be TRBD1 or TRBD2 (5 bases each). V lost 4 bases to trimming and J lost 11 bases, with 18 bases between them. The CDR3 loop spans 13 amino acids. This CDR3 is CASSSEGVGTEYF. CDR3 bases: TGTGCCAGCAGTTCGGAAGGAGTAGGGACGGAGTACTTC.

This clonotype came up a few times. This rearrangement joins TRBV5-1 to TRBJ2-7; D perhaps matches TRBD2 (6 bases). The V gene lost 1 base and the J gene lost 9 bases, with 20 bases spanning the gap. The V gene's germline CDR1 is SGHRS and CDR2 YFSETQ. The CDR3 sequence is 15 residues long. Written as DNA, the CDR3 is TGCGCCAGCAGCTTGCCGGGACTCTCCGTCCAAGGGCAGTACTTC. Its translation: CASSLPGLSVQGQYF.

The J gene is TRBJ1-3, the V gene TRBV7-2, with a weak D call TRBD1 (5 bases). This CDR3 region has 16 residues. Germline assignment: CDR1 SGHTA and CDR2 FQGNSA. V dropped 5 bases and J dropped 0 bases, with 14 bases sitting between them. The CDR3 spells CASSSSGGNSGNTIYF. The CDR3 nucleotides read TGTGCCAGCAGCAGCAGCGGGGGGAACTCTGGAAACACCATATATTTT.

The sample holds many counts of this clonotype. This chain connects TRBV7-9 to TRBJ1-2, with TRBD1 identical over 8 bases. The CDR3 spans 18 residues. CDR1 SEHNR and CDR2 FQNEAQ come from the germline V gene (reference sequence). The V gene end was trimmed by 3 bases and the J gene end by 2 bases; junction bases not matched to a gene: 14. The CDR3 sequence is CASSLTGDPEIINYGYTF. CDR3 DNA: TGTGCCAGCAGCTTGACAGGGGATCCCGAGATAATCAACTATGGCTACACCTTC.

This clonotype was seen only a few times. The CDR3 carries no conserved terminal phenylalanine or tryptophan, so it likely arises from a read error. The genes are TRBV7-2 and TRBJ2-3; D is undetermined. V was pared by 5 bases and J by 5 bases, with 11 bases between. Germline-derived CDR1 and CDR2 are SGHTA and FQGNSA. The CDR3 has 13 residues. The CDR3 sequence: CASSPYVLDTQYL. The CDR3 bases are TGTGCCAGCAGCCCCTACGTGCTAGATACGCAGTATCTT.

This clonotype was found many times. Here the CDR3 DNA reads TGCAGTGCTCCTCGCGGGGGGGGAGAGACCCAGTACTTC. Translation gives CSAPRGGGETQYF. The chain uses TRBV20-1 and TRBJ2-5; the match to TRBD2 covers 9 bases. CDR1 is DFQATT, CDR2 SNEGSKA, per germline (reference sequence). The CDR3 totals 13 residues. V gave up 5 bases and J gave up 4 bases; unmatched junction bases: 5.

The gene calls are TRBV7-9 and TRBJ2-5; 7 bases map to TRBD1. Per the germline V gene, CDR1 is SEHNR and CDR2 is FQNEAQ (reference sequence). The CDR3 has 17 residues. Germline trimming cut 2 bases from V and 0 bases from J; bases unmatched to any gene: 9. CDR3 coding DNA: TGTGCCAGCAGCTTACCAGGTGGGACAGCGAACCAAGAGACCCAGTACTTC. Its translation is CASSLPGGTANQETQYF.